This TCR beta chain was documented in a study of high-grade serous ovarian cancer treatment subgroups. On the study more broadly: Each sample yielded on average roughly 7,500 unique TCR beta rearrangements from roughly 15,000 reads. Study-level points and caveats: Spatial context was lost because tumors were sequenced in bulk. Different patients shared almost no repertoire; same-patient tumors shared about 0.1 to 0.8.

The count of this clone is one. Its antigen is currently unknown. Tumor samples were taken before definitive surgery or chemotherapy. This table comes from immunoSEQ multiplex PCR, and its TCRdb copy is limited to in-frame clones, with some not included. Among 10,000 to 12,000 clones listed, roughly four fifths were seen once. This CDR3 contains 15 residues. The germline V and J ends were trimmed by 1 base and 2 bases, with 12 bases remaining between them. CDR1 and CDR2 (germline): MGHRA, YSYEKL. The V and J genes are TRBV4-1 and TRBJ2-7; D gene ambiguous. The origin of this receptor is a human donor with high-grade serous ovarian cancer. The sequencing input was tumor tissue. The CDR3: CASSQGALGPYEQYF. The CDR3 DNA reads as TGCGCCAGCAGCCAAGGGGCCCTAGGCCCCTACGAGCAGTACTTC.